This T cell receptor beta chain was identified during a study of blood T cell repertoires in COVID-19. This clone has only one observation. Sequenced by immunoSEQ multiplex PCR; TCRdb stores in-frame clones only, minus some. The data contain some 130,000 clones, roughly 79% of them singletons. The CDR3 runs 13 residues. The V gene lost 4 bases and the J gene lost 1 base, with 7 bases spanning the gap. Germline CDR1 is LNHDA and CDR2 is SQIVND (reference sequence). This chain joins TRBV19 and TRBJ1-1; maybe TRBD1 (5 bases). The source is a woman between 55 and 75 years old with active or convalescent COVID-19. Sequenced input: peripheral blood. The CDR3, as DNA: TGTGCCAGTAGTACACAGGAGAACACTGAAGCTTTCTTT. This translates into CASSTQENTEAFF.